Following are 24 T cell receptor beta chains from one sample sequenced in a study of OX40 agonist ivuxolimab in advanced cancers. Sequencing was performed with immunoSEQ multiplex PCR; in TCRdb, only in-frame clones are kept and a portion is missing. Here the sample spans about 20,000 clones, around 90% being singletons. The material was CD4+ or CD8+ T cells sorted from blood, obtained in a trial of the OX40 agonist ivuxolimab. The receptors originated from an adult with an advanced solid tumor such as melanoma, head and neck, liver or kidney cancer.

The chain links TRBV11-3 to TRBJ2-1; 8 positions agree with TRBD2. Germline trimming cut 0 bases from V and 7 bases from J; bases unmatched to any gene: 14. Looked up from germline, CDR1 is SGHNT and CDR2 is YENEEA. The CDR3 is made up of 18 amino acids. The CDR3 nucleotides read TGTGCCAGCAGCTTAGATTTATCCGTTAGCGGGGATGGTAATGAGCAGTTCTTC. It yields the protein CASSLDLSVSGDGNEQFF.

The chain joins TRBV27 to TRBJ2-7; unclear D gene. This CDR3 contains 13 residues. In germline, CDR1 is MNHEY, CDR2 SMNVEV (reference sequence). The germline V and J ends were trimmed by 1 base and 3 bases, with 7 bases remaining between them. CDR3 coding DNA: TGTGCCAGCAGTTTATACAATCTCTACGAGCAGTACTTC. It yields the protein CASSLYNLYEQYF.

The chain couples TRBV7-2 to TRBJ2-7; D is unresolved. CDR3 length: 13 residues. CDR1 and CDR2 (germline): SGHTA, FQGNSA. V lost 6 bases to trimming and J lost 5 bases, with 14 bases between them. CDR3 amino acids: CASSPEPADEQYF. CDR3 sequence (DNA): TGTGCCAGCAGTCCCGAGCCGGCTGACGAGCAGTACTTC.

The chain couples TRBV13 to TRBJ2-1; TRBD2 aligns across 14 bases. This CDR3 is 17 amino acids long. The germline CDR1 and CDR2 sequences are PRHDT and FYEKMQ (reference sequence). The V and J ends lost 5 bases and 4 bases, in that order; junction bases with no gene match: 7. This CDR3 reads CASSPRTSGGLYNEQFF. In DNA, the CDR3 is TGTGCCAGCAGCCCCCGGACTAGCGGGGGGCTTTACAATGAGCAGTTCTTC.

The chain joins TRBV4-1 to TRBJ2-1; D unresolved. Trimming took off 1 base at V and 0 bases at J, with 10 bases between the two ends. Germline CDR1 and CDR2: MGHRA and YSYEKL. The CDR3 is made up of 16 amino acids. For the CDR3, the DNA is TGCGCCAGCAGCCAAGTATACTTTAGCTCCTACAATGAGCAGTTCTTC. Its translation is CASSQVYFSSYNEQFF.

This clone occurred once. The chain combines TRBV2 with TRBJ1-6, with D maybe TRBD1 (5 bases). This CDR3 has 15 amino acids. The V gene's germline CDR1 is SNHLY and CDR2 FYNNEI. Deletions cut 6 bases from V and 6 bases from J, with 15 bases between. This CDR3 is CASRLDPGGNSPLHF. Here the CDR3 DNA reads TGTGCCAGCAGGTTAGACCCTGGGGGTAATTCACCCCTCCACTTT.

The J gene is TRBJ2-1, the V gene TRBV2, with D maybe TRBD2 (7 bases). Germline CDR1 and CDR2: SNHLY and FYNNEI. V was cut by 5 bases and J by 2 bases, with 16 bases left in between. The CDR3 spans 16 residues. As DNA, the CDR3 is TGTGCCAGCAGTTACATGGGGGGGCCCCCCTACAATGAGCAGTTCTTC. It encodes CASSYMGGPPYNEQFF.

In its sample, this clone was seen a few times. The chain uses TRBV6-1 and TRBJ1-5, with unresolved D. The CDR3 has 14 residues. In germline, CDR1 is MNHNS, CDR2 SASEGT. Deletions cut 2 bases from V and 5 bases from J, with 10 bases between. DNA of the CDR3: TGTGCCAGCAGTGAATTTCTTTCCTATCAGCCCCAGCATTTT. Protein sequence: CASSEFLSYQPQHF.

The chain couples TRBV13 to TRBJ1-3, with 10 positions matching TRBD1. Trimming cost V 0 bases and J 4 bases; bases outside gene matches: 6. The germline V gene has CDR1 PRHDT and CDR2 FYEKMQ (reference sequence). This CDR3 spans 17 amino acids. The CDR3 region has the DNA TGTGCCAGCAGCTTAGGGACAGGGGGCATGGACGGAAACACCATATATTTT. Encoded protein: CASSLGTGGMDGNTIYF.

The chain employs TRBV5-6 and TRBJ1-1, with D possibly matching TRBD1 (6 bases). V was shortened by 5 bases and J by 3 bases, with 11 bases between the two germline ends. Germline assignment: CDR1 SGHDT and CDR2 YYEEEE. The CDR3 is made up of 13 amino acids. CDR3 DNA sequence: TGTGCCAGCAGGGGGGCAGCTGACACTGAAGCTTTCTTT. Protein product: CASRGAADTEAFF.

The rearrangement links TRBV30 to TRBJ1-1; D unclear. The germline V gene encodes CDR1 GTSNPN and CDR2 SVGIG (reference sequence). This CDR3 is 13 amino acids long. V gave up 0 bases and J gave up 1 base, with 6 bases separating them. The CDR3 region has the DNA TGTGCCTGGAGTGTTGGGAGGAACACTGAAGCTTTCTTT. As protein: CAWSVGRNTEAFF.

The chain is built from TRBV5-5 and TRBJ2-5, with 8 positions matching TRBD1. Per germline, CDR1 SGHKS and CDR2 YYEKEE (reference sequence). V lost 1 base and J lost 4; bases outside the gene matches: 9. The length of the CDR3 is 16 residues. Here the CDR3 DNA reads TGTGCCAGCAGCTTGATCTACAGGGGGATGGGAGAGACCCAGTACTTC. The encoded protein is CASSLIYRGMGETQYF.

The gene calls are TRBV15 and TRBJ2-3; D gene uncertain. This CDR3 comprises 13 residues. V was pared by 6 bases and J by 2 bases, with 9 bases between. The V gene's germline CDR1 is LNHNV and CDR2 YYDKDF (reference sequence). CDR3 DNA: TGTGCCACCAGTGGACCATACACAGATACGCAGTATTTT. Translation: CATSGPYTDTQYF.

CDR3 DNA: TGTGCCAGCAGTGAGTGGACAGGTCGAAACTATGGCTACACCTTC. This encodes CASSEWTGRNYGYTF. The V and J genes are TRBV2 and TRBJ1-2; 7 positions match TRBD1. Germline loops: CDR1 SNHLY, CDR2 FYNNEI. This CDR3 is built from 15 residues. Trimming took 3 bases from V and 2 from J; bases not matched to a gene: 6.

The gene calls are TRBV7-6 and TRBJ2-2, with 15 bases matching TRBD2. The CDR3 contains 19 residues. The germline gives CDR1 SGHVS, CDR2 FNYEAQ. V shed 5 bases, J shed 1 base, and the junction held 8 bases outside the gene matches. Here the CDR3 DNA reads TGTGCCAGCAGCGTCCCGGGACTAGCGGGGGGCTTGAACACCGGGGAGCTGTTTTTT. Residues: CASSVPGLAGGLNTGELFF.

The chain links TRBV5-4 to TRBJ2-1; 9 bases are shared with TRBD1. CDR3 length equals 16 residues. Germline trimming cut 4 bases from V and 2 bases from J; bases unmatched to any gene: 7. Germline V gene sequence: CDR1 SGHNT, CDR2 YYREEE (reference sequence). The CDR3 loop reads CASSGEQGAPYNEQFF. The CDR3 DNA is TGTGCCAGCAGCGGGGAACAGGGGGCGCCCTACAATGAGCAGTTCTTC.

The chain combines TRBV7-9 with TRBJ2-5; 8 bases fit TRBD2. The CDR3 runs to 16 residues. After removal of 1 base from V and 1 base from J, the junction contained 5 bases not matched to a gene. Germline assignment: CDR1 SEHNR and CDR2 FQNEAQ (reference sequence). The CDR3 DNA reads as TGTGCCAGCAGCTTAGTGACTAGCGAGGTCCAAGAGACCCAGTACTTC. Translated: CASSLVTSEVQETQYF.

The J gene is TRBJ1-5, the V gene TRBV19; no definite D call. CDR3 length equals 15 residues. Trimming removed 3 bases at V and 0 bases at J, with 9 bases between. Germline loops: CDR1 LNHDA, CDR2 SQIVND (reference sequence). Here the CDR3 DNA reads TGTGCCAGTAGTATGGTTCCAGTTAGCAATCAGCCCCAGCATTTT. Protein: CASSMVPVSNQPQHF.

V usage is TRBV4-1 and J usage is TRBJ1-3; TRBD1 aligns across 9 bases. V lost 2 bases, J lost 3 bases, and 5 bases stayed unmatched. Looked up from germline, CDR1 is MGHRA and CDR2 is YSYEKL. This CDR3 is 16 amino acids long. The CDR3 DNA reads as TGCGCCAGCAGCCAACTTGGGACAGGGAATGGAAACACCATATATTTT. Protein: CASSQLGTGNGNTIYF.

The CDR3 loop reads CASSYAGLSYEQYF. The CDR3 bases are TGTGCCAGCAGTTACGCCGGGCTTTCCTACGAGCAGTACTTC. The chain recombines TRBV6-5 with TRBJ2-7; D remains ambiguous. Trimming left V 2 bases short and J 1 base short, with 9 bases between. The CDR3 contains 14 residues. Germline V gene data show CDR1 as MNHEY and CDR2 as SVGAGI.

The V call is TRBV5-4, the J call TRBJ1-2; D ambiguous. Trimming left V 3 bases short and J 6 bases short, with 9 bases between. The CDR3 has 12 amino acids. Germline V lookup: CDR1 SGHNT, CDR2 YYREEE (reference sequence). CDR3 loop: CASSYQEDGYTF. The CDR3 region has the DNA TGTGCCAGCAGCTACCAGGAAGATGGCTACACCTTC. The full variable domain, completed using reference TRBV5-4 and TRBJ1-2, is ETGVTQSPTHLIKTRGQQVTLRCSSQSGHNTVSWYQQALGQGPQFIFQYYREEENGRGNFPPRFSGLQFPNYSSELNVNALELDDSALYLCASSYQEDGYTFGSGTRLTVV.

The chain combines TRBV18 with TRBJ2-7, with D perhaps matching TRBD2 (5 bases). CDR3 size: 15 residues. Trimming stripped 2 bases from V and 6 bases from J, with 17 bases between. In germline, CDR1 is KGHSH, CDR2 LQKENI. DNA for the CDR3: TGTGCCAGCTCACCAGTGGACGGACCCCTAGCCGAGCAGTACTTC. Its translation: CASSPVDGPLAEQYF.

V is TRBV4-1 and J is TRBJ2-1; TRBD2 agrees at 10 bases. Germline CDR1 MGHRA, CDR2 YSYEKL. This CDR3 region has 17 residues. The V gene end was trimmed by 4 bases and the J gene end by 5 bases; junction bases not matched to a gene: 11. CDR3 sequence: CASSRAGTSVTDNEQFF. The CDR3 DNA reads TGCGCCAGCAGCCGCGCCGGGACTAGCGTGACGGACAATGAGCAGTTCTTC.

The rearrangement uses TRBV27 and TRBJ2-1; the D is unclear. The V end was cut by 0 bases, the J end by 0 bases, with 15 bases between. This CDR3 region has 18 residues. Looked up from germline, CDR1 is MNHEY and CDR2 is SMNVEV (reference sequence). This CDR3 is CASSLSRLAKSSYNEQFF. CDR3 coding DNA: TGTGCCAGCAGTTTATCTCGTTTGGCCAAAAGCTCCTACAATGAGCAGTTCTTC.